Below, 32 T cell receptor beta chains from the same sample are listed, as sequenced in a study of siplizumab effects on memory and regulatory T cells. Only in-frame clones appear in the TCRdb table, and some are missing; sequencing was by immunoSEQ multiplex PCR. The sample carries about 72,000 clones, 75% to 95% recorded once. Sequenced sample: CD8+ T cells sorted from blood. These receptors all stem from a human donor in good health.

The rearrangement links TRBV14 to TRBJ2-2; D is undetermined. The ends were cut back, 4 bases at V and 0 bases at J, with 9 bases in the middle. There are 15 residues in the CDR3. Germline V CDR1 and CDR2: SGHDN, FVKESK. CDR3 nucleotides: TGTGCCAGCAGCCCAAGCTTTCCGAACACCGGGGAGCTGTTTTTT. Encoded protein: CASSPSFPNTGELFF.

This chain links TRBV18 with TRBJ1-5; D might be TRBD1 (5 bases). CDR3 length equals 13 residues. V was clipped by 8 bases and J by 0 bases, with 8 bases between them. Germline-derived CDR1 and CDR2 are KGHSH and LQKENI. The CDR3 nucleotides read TGTGCCAGCCAGGGATATAGCAATCAGCCCCAGCATTTT. This encodes CASQGYSNQPQHF.

The V gene is TRBV5-8, the J gene TRBJ2-1; a possible D gene is TRBD2 (6 bases). Germline CDR1 reads SGHTS; CDR2 reads YDEGEE. This CDR3 has 12 residues. V lost 2 bases and J 10 bases, leaving 10 bases between the germline ends. CDR3 DNA: TGTGCCAGCAGCTTAGGAGGGGTCGAGCAGTTCTTC. This sequence encodes CASSLGGVEQFF.

This chain uses TRBV4-1 with TRBJ2-2; TRBD1 agrees at 7 bases. J gave up 1 base and V 5 bases, and 4 bases lay outside the gene matches. The length of the CDR3 is 15 residues. Germline CDR1 is MGHRA and CDR2 is YSYEKL. The CDR3 nucleotides read TGCGCCAGCAGCTCCCGACAGGGGAACACCGGGGAGCTGTTTTTT. Amino acid sequence: CASSSRQGNTGELFF.

The chain has TRBV29-1 and TRBJ2-2; D perhaps matches TRBD2 (5 bases). The germline V gene encodes CDR1 SQVTM and CDR2 ANQGSEA. The CDR3 runs to 14 residues. The germline V and J ends were trimmed by 4 bases and 4 bases, with 13 bases remaining between them. The CDR3 DNA follows: TGCAGCGTTGGTCCCAGCGGACTCACCGGGGAGCTGTTTTTT. It is translated as CSVGPSGLTGELFF.

This clone has a single count. The V call is TRBV11-2, the J call TRBJ2-7; D tentatively reads TRBD1 or TRBD2 (6 bases each). The CDR3 is 15 residues long. The germline V gene has CDR1 SGHAT and CDR2 FQNNGV. Trimming left V 4 bases short and J 2 bases short, with 15 bases between. The chain's CDR3 is CASSSGGAGAYEQYF. The CDR3 DNA sequence: TGTGCCAGCAGCTCCGGCGGGGCAGGGGCCTACGAGCAGTACTTC. The complete variable domain, with remaining parts taken from reference TRBV11-2 and TRBJ2-7, reads EAGVAQSPRYKIIEKRQSVAFWCNPISGHATLYWYQQILGQGPKLLIQFQNNGVVDDSQLPKDRFSAERLKGVDSTLKIQPAKLEDSAVYLCASSSGGAGAYEQYFGPGTRLTVT.

J is TRBJ2-3 and V is TRBV2, with D unresolved. The CDR3 is 12 amino acids. CDR1 and CDR2 (germline): SNHLY, FYNNEI. Trimming took 4 bases from V and 7 from J, leaving 9 bases between them. CDR3 sequence reads: CASSGIENTQYF. The CDR3, as DNA: TGTGCCAGCAGTGGGATCGAGAATACGCAGTATTTT.

This rearrangement joins TRBV5-6 to TRBJ1-6; 8 bases agree with TRBD1. The germline V gene encodes CDR1 SGHDT and CDR2 YYEEEE. Losses at the gene ends were 1 base for V and 8 bases for J; bases not matched to a gene: 5. There are 15 residues in the CDR3. CDR3 loop: CASSLRQGSDSPLHF. Written as DNA, the CDR3 is TGTGCCAGCAGCTTGCGACAGGGGAGTGATTCACCCCTCCACTTT.

This rearrangement joins TRBV7-6 to TRBJ2-2; no clear D gene. The CDR3 consists of 15 residues. The germline V and J ends were trimmed by 5 bases and 2 bases, with 12 bases remaining between them. CDR1 SGHVS and CDR2 FNYEAQ come from the germline V gene. This CDR3 reads CASSQYPFNTGELFF. For the CDR3, the DNA is TGTGCCAGCAGCCAGTACCCATTTAACACCGGGGAGCTGTTTTTT.

The V gene is TRBV2, the J gene TRBJ1-1; D not resolved. The CDR3 length is 13 residues. In germline, CDR1 is SNHLY, CDR2 FYNNEI. V lost 7 bases to trimming and J lost 3 bases, with 12 bases between them. This chain's CDR3 is CASMGFTYTEAFF. The CDR3 DNA reads as TGTGCCAGCATGGGGTTTACGTACACTGAAGCTTTCTTT.

This sequence joins TRBV2 and TRBJ2-7; 12 bases are shared with TRBD2. CDR3 length: 14 residues. V lost 7 bases to trimming and J lost 5 bases; unmatched junction nucleotides: 6. CDR1 and CDR2 from the germline V gene are SNHLY and FYNNEI. CDR3 DNA: TGTGCCAGCATTCTAGCGGGAGGGCCCAACGAGCAGTACTTC. It translates to CASILAGGPNEQYF.

A single count supports this clone. The chain has TRBV19 and TRBJ2-5, with TRBD2 identical over 12 bases. The germline CDR1 and CDR2 sequences are LNHDA and SQIVND (reference sequence). The CDR3 totals 15 residues. V was pared by 8 bases and J by 1 base, with 5 bases of the junction left unmatched. CDR3: CASQTSGGFQETQYF. Written as DNA, the CDR3 is TGTGCCAGTCAGACTAGCGGGGGATTCCAAGAGACCCAGTACTTC.

This CDR3 reads CASSPDGRDNSPLHF. DNA of the CDR3: TGTGCCAGCAGTCCCGACGGCCGTGATAATTCACCCCTCCACTTT. This rearrangement joins TRBV6-6 to TRBJ1-6; D is unresolved. The CDR3 runs 15 residues. Germline loops: CDR1 MNHNY, CDR2 SVGAGI (reference sequence). Trimming cost V 5 bases and J 5 bases, with 13 bases left between them.

This rearrangement joins TRBV30 to TRBJ2-1, with D perhaps given as TRBD1 or TRBD2 (5 bases each). Germline V CDR1 and CDR2: GTSNPN, SVGIG (reference sequence). This CDR3 region has 13 residues. With 4 bases removed from V and 5 bases from J, the gap between germline ends came to 12 bases. The CDR3 sequence is CAWMGTENNEQFF. For the CDR3, the DNA is TGTGCCTGGATGGGGACGGAAAACAATGAGCAGTTCTTC.

This chain connects TRBV7-6 to TRBJ1-1; 7 bases align to TRBD1. The CDR3 covers 14 residues. V lost 7 bases and J lost 3; bases outside the gene matches: 8. From germline, CDR1 is SGHVS and CDR2 FNYEAQ. This CDR3 reads CASNAGGTHTEAFF. CDR3 nucleotide sequence: TGTGCCAGCAACGCAGGGGGAACCCACACTGAAGCTTTCTTT. The complete variable domain, with remaining parts taken from reference TRBV7-6 and TRBJ1-1, reads GAGVSQSPRYKVTKRGQDVALRCDPISGHVSLYWYRQALGQGPEFLTYFNYEAQQDKSGLPNDRFSAERPEGSISTLTIQRTEQRDSAMYRCASNAGGTHTEAFFGQGTRLTVV.

The chain employs TRBV7-9 and TRBJ1-5; 7 bases fit TRBD1. V was clipped by 5 bases and J by 7 bases; unmatched bases: 8. The CDR3 consists of 14 residues. Germline loops: CDR1 SEHNR, CDR2 FQNEAQ (reference sequence). The chain's CDR3 is CASSPSGGIQPQHF. As DNA, the CDR3 is TGTGCCAGCAGCCCCTCAGGGGGGATCCAGCCCCAGCATTTT.

This chain links TRBV15 with TRBJ1-5; D not certain. Germline V lookup: CDR1 LNHNV, CDR2 YYDKDF (reference sequence). Trimming took off 4 bases at V and 6 bases at J, with 13 bases between the two ends. The CDR3 loop spans 14 amino acids. CDR3 residues: CATSIHITAQPQHF. Written as DNA, the CDR3 is TGTGCCACCAGCATCCACATTACGGCTCAGCCCCAGCATTTT. The variable domain in full, with the rest retrieved from reference TRBV15 and TRBJ1-5, is DAMVIQNPRYQVTQFGKPVTLSCSQTLNHNVMYWYQQKSSQAPKLLFHYYDKDFNNEADTPDNFQSRRPNTSFCFLDIRSPGLGDTAMYLCATSIHITAQPQHFGDGTRLSIL.

This clone was seen a single time. This chain connects TRBV5-1 to TRBJ2-7, with D perhaps TRBD2 (6 bases). Between the trimmed V and J ends, which lost 3 bases and 0 bases, there was a span of 13 bases. CDR1 is SGHRS, CDR2 YFSETQ, per germline. The CDR3 contains 15 residues. The CDR3 sequence: CASSSGWGLSYEQYF. CDR3 nucleotide sequence: TGCGCCAGCAGCTCGGGATGGGGACTCTCCTACGAGCAGTACTTC. Full variable domain (missing parts from reference TRBV5-1 and TRBJ2-7): KAGVTQTPRYLIKTRGQQVTLSCSPISGHRSVSWYQQTPGQGLQFLFEYFSETQRNKGNFPGRFSGRQFSNSRSEMNVSTLELGDSALYLCASSSGWGLSYEQYFGPGTRLTVT.

The CDR3 is CASIGAREQFF. CDR3 nucleotide sequence: TGTGCCAGTATTGGAGCACGAGAGCAGTTCTTC. This chain links TRBV19 with TRBJ2-1; no definite D call. Germline lookup yields CDR1 LNHDA and CDR2 SQIVND (reference sequence). The V end was cut by 7 bases, the J end by 10 bases, with 11 bases between. The CDR3 has 11 amino acids.

The chain couples TRBV15 to TRBJ2-7; 9 bases agree with TRBD1. With V trimmed by 5 bases and J by 7 bases, 12 bases remained unmatched. In germline, CDR1 is LNHNV, CDR2 YYDKDF (reference sequence). This CDR3 contains 15 residues. The CDR3 reads CATSGAGTGLREQYF. The DNA of the CDR3 is TGTGCCACCAGCGGAGCCGGGACAGGGCTGAGGGAGCAGTACTTC.

This clone was found once. The chain carries TRBV5-1 and TRBJ2-5; 8 nucleotides align to TRBD2. The CDR3 has 16 residues. Trimming cost V 4 bases and J 5 bases; bases outside gene matches: 13. Germline CDR1 and CDR2: SGHRS and YFSETQ. The CDR3 sequence is CASSPGYGGALETQYF. Here the CDR3 DNA reads TGCGCCAGCAGCCCGGGCTACGGGGGGGCTTTGGAGACCCAGTACTTC.

The rearrangement joins TRBV9 to TRBJ1-1; D perhaps matches TRBD1 (5 bases). Trimming took 4 bases from V and 2 from J, leaving 18 bases between them. Germline CDR1 and CDR2: SGDLS and YYNGEE. The CDR3 contains 16 residues. Here the CDR3 DNA reads TGTGCCAGCAGCCCGTTGGGGACGCAGCCTAACACTGAAGCTTTCTTT. Its protein product is CASSPLGTQPNTEAFF.

This chain connects TRBV29-1 to TRBJ2-7, with unresolved D. This CDR3 has 12 residues. Germline loops: CDR1 SQVTM, CDR2 ANQGSEA. Trimming left V 0 bases short and J 2 bases short, with 5 bases between. CDR3 DNA: TGCAGCGTTGAAGATAGGGCCTACGAGCAGTACTTC. Its translation: CSVEDRAYEQYF.

V is TRBV7-8 and J is TRBJ2-1, with D unresolved. This CDR3 has 13 residues. CDR1 and CDR2 (germline): SGHVS, FQNEAQ. V gave up 5 bases and J gave up 4 bases, with 9 bases separating them. The CDR3 DNA reads TGTGCCAGCAGCCAGAGCCCGTACAATGAGCAGTTCTTC. Its translation is CASSQSPYNEQFF.

CDR3 sequence: CASSLGADEQYF. The CDR3 DNA follows: TGTGCCAGCAGCCTTGGGGCCGACGAGCAGTACTTC. This chain links TRBV11-2 with TRBJ2-7, with D tentatively TRBD1 (5 bases). CDR1 and CDR2 (germline): SGHAT, FQNNGV. The CDR3 is made up of 12 amino acids. Between the trimmed V and J ends, which lost 5 bases and 5 bases, there was a span of 10 bases.

V usage is TRBV9 and J usage is TRBJ2-1; TRBD1 agrees at 9 bases. Germline-derived CDR1 and CDR2 are SGDLS and YYNGEE. The CDR3 is made up of 15 amino acids. The V and J ends lost 3 bases and 2 bases, in that order; junction bases with no gene match: 3. The chain's CDR3 is CASSDTGGAYNEQFF. The CDR3 DNA follows: TGTGCCAGCAGCGATACAGGGGGCGCCTACAATGAGCAGTTCTTC.

V usage is TRBV7-8 and J usage is TRBJ2-1; 8 bases align to TRBD2. Unmatched junction bases numbered 10, after V lost 1 base and J lost 8 bases. CDR1 is SGHVS and CDR2 is FQNEAQ in the germline V gene. The length of the CDR3 is 16 residues. As DNA, the CDR3 is TGTGCCAGCAGCTTAGTATCAGCGGGAGTTTTCGATGAGCAGTTCTTC. As protein: CASSLVSAGVFDEQFF.

The chain links TRBV5-6 to TRBJ1-3; a possible D gene is TRBD1 (5 bases). Germline V lookup: CDR1 SGHDT, CDR2 YYEEEE. V lost 0 bases and J 0 bases, leaving 13 bases between the germline ends. The CDR3 has 17 residues. The CDR3 loop reads CASSLGQPDYSGNTIYF. Written as DNA, the CDR3 is TGTGCCAGCAGCTTGGGACAGCCAGATTACTCTGGAAACACCATATATTTT. Full variable domain (missing parts from reference TRBV5-6 and TRBJ1-3): DAGVTQSPTHLIKTRGQQVTLRCSPKSGHDTVSWYQQALGQGPQFIFQYYEEEERQRGNFPDRFSGHQFPNYSSELNVNALLLGDSALYLCASSLGQPDYSGNTIYFGEGSWLTVV.

This chain connects TRBV10-3 to TRBJ2-7; D unresolved. Germline V CDR1 and CDR2: ENHRY, SYGVKD. The length of the CDR3 is 12 residues. Trimming took 8 bases from V and 5 from J, leaving 13 bases between them. The CDR3 DNA is TGTGCCATCGGATGGCAGTCACACGAGCAGTACTTC. It specifies CAIGWQSHEQYF.

This chain connects TRBV5-4 to TRBJ2-1, with D hard to call. CDR3 length equals 14 residues. Germline values: CDR1 SGHNT, CDR2 YYREEE (reference sequence). Trimming pared 1 base from V and 0 bases from J, leaving 5 bases between. As DNA, the CDR3 is TGTGCCAGCAGCTTGAAAAGCTCCTACAATGAGCAGTTCTTC. Translation: CASSLKSSYNEQFF.

V is TRBV11-2 and J is TRBJ2-7; a weak D match, TRBD2 (7 bases). V was cut by 4 bases and J by 0 bases, with 13 bases left in between. Germline-derived CDR1 and CDR2 are SGHAT and FQNNGV. The CDR3 length is 15 residues. The CDR3 sequence: CASSYSAGASYEQYF. In DNA form, the CDR3 reads TGTGCCAGCAGCTATAGCGCGGGGGCCTCCTACGAGCAGTACTTC.

V is TRBV2 and J is TRBJ2-5; the D is unclear. There are 13 residues in the CDR3. Trimming removed 3 bases at V and 5 bases at J, with 10 bases between. The germline V gene has CDR1 SNHLY and CDR2 FYNNEI. This chain's CDR3 is CASSEVGWETQYF. CDR3 in DNA: TGTGCCAGCAGTGAGGTTGGTTGGGAGACCCAGTACTTC. The variable domain in full, completed from reference TRBV2 and TRBJ2-5, reads EPEVTQTPSHQVTQMGQEVILRCVPISNHLYFYWYRQILGQKVEFLVSFYNNEISEKSEIFDDQFSVERPDGSNFTLKIRSTKLEDSAMYFCASSEVGWETQYFGPGTRLLVL.